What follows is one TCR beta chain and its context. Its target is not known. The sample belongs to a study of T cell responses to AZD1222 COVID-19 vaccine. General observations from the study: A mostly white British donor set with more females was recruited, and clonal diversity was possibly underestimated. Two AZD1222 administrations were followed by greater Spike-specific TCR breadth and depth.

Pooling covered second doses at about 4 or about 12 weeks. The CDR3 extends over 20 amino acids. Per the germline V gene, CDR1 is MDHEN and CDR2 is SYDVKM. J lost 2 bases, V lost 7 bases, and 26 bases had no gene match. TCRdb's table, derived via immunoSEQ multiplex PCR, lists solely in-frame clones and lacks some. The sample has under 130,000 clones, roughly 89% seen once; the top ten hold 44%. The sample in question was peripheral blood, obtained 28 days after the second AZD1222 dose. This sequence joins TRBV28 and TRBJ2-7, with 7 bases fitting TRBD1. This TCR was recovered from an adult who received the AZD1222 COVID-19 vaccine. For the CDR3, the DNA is TGTGCCAGCACTCCCTCAGGGGGATGGGACAACAGGGCGCGGGCCTACGAGCAGTACTTC. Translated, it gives CASTPSGGWDNRARAYEQYF. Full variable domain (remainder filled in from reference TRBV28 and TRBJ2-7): DVKVTQSSRYLVKRTGEKVFLECVQDMDHENMFWYRQDPGLGLRLIYFSYDVKMKEKGDIPEGYSVSREKKERFSLILESASTNQTSMYLCASTPSGGWDNRARAYEQYFGPGTRLTVT.